This entry lists 13 T cell receptor beta chains sequenced from one sample in a study of CD4 T cells in relation to SARS-CoV-2 and coronaviruses. Only in-frame clones appear in the TCRdb table, and some are missing; sequencing was by immunoSEQ multiplex PCR. In the table there are 25,000 to 30,000 clones, about 77% of which are singletons. These TCRs' antigens remain unknown. The unexposed donors gave CD4+ T cells in about 2010-2019, prior to COVID-19. CD4+ T cells were isolated from the cells after 10 days of culture. The sample consisted of CD4+ T cells from PBMCs, cultured in vitro. All receptors derive from a human donor in good health.

The chain links TRBV5-8 to TRBJ2-1; 11 bases line up with TRBD2. The CDR3 extends over 17 amino acids. Germline V gene sequence: CDR1 SGHTS, CDR2 YDEGEE. The V and J ends lost 4 bases and 0 bases, in that order; junction bases with no gene match: 6. The CDR3 loop is CASSPSGGRSSYNEQFF. CDR3 nucleotides: TGTGCCAGCAGCCCTAGCGGGGGGCGTAGCTCCTACAATGAGCAGTTCTTC. The whole variable domain, remainder taken from reference TRBV5-8 and TRBJ2-1, is EAGVTQSPTHLIKTRGQQATLRCSPISGHTSVYWYQQALGLGLQFLLWYDEGEERNRGNFPPRFSGRQFPNYSSELNVNALELEDSALYLCASSPSGGRSSYNEQFFGPGTRLTVL.

J is TRBJ2-1 and V is TRBV18; no reliable D call. Trimming pared 3 bases from V and 5 bases from J, leaving 8 bases between. This CDR3 comprises 13 residues. The germline V gene encodes CDR1 KGHSH and CDR2 LQKENI. CDR3 amino acids: CASSPNVHNEQFF. CDR3 nucleotides: TGTGCCAGCTCACCTAACGTCCACAATGAGCAGTTCTTC.

This clone was found a few times. This chain links TRBV9 with TRBJ1-2; unclear D gene. Trimming left V 3 bases short and J 7 bases short, with 10 bases between. This CDR3 is built from 12 residues. In germline, CDR1 is SGDLS, CDR2 YYNGEE. The CDR3 DNA reads as TGTGCCAGCAGCGCCCAGAGCGTTGGCTACACCTTC. Its translation: CASSAQSVGYTF.

The J gene is TRBJ2-5, the V gene TRBV29-1; D gene unclear. The V end lost 5 bases, the J end lost 5 bases, and 12 bases lay between the germline ends. The CDR3 consists of 12 residues. Germline CDR1 is SQVTM and CDR2 is ANQGSEA. The CDR3 bases are TGCAGCGTTAGCGTTGGCGGCGAGACCCAGTACTTC. Its protein is CSVSVGGETQYF.

V gene TRBV21-1 combines with J gene TRBJ2-7. TRBV21-1 is given as a pseudogene. The CDR3 sequence is 17 residues long. CDR3 sequence reads: CASSHFRDGVFSYEQYF. In DNA form, the CDR3 reads TGTGCCAGCAGCCACTTCCGGGACGGCGTTTTTTCCTACGAGCAGTACTTC.

This clone was recorded once. The CDR3 nucleotides read TGCGCCAGCAGCTTGGCGGCTGGGGGTGGCTACGAGCAGTACTTC. This codes for CASSLAAGGGYEQYF. This sequence joins TRBV5-1 and TRBJ2-7; D possibly uses TRBD1 or TRBD2 (5 bases each). Per germline, CDR1 SGHRS and CDR2 YFSETQ. Trimming cost V 0 bases and J 3 bases, with 13 bases left between them. The CDR3 is 15 residues long.

The V call is TRBV2, the J call TRBJ2-3; D gene ambiguous. This CDR3 is built from 13 residues. V gave up 7 bases and J gave up 3 bases, with 11 bases separating them. From germline, CDR1 is SNHLY and CDR2 FYNNEI. The CDR3 coding sequence is TGTGCCAGCAATCCCCCGTTTACAGATACGCAGTATTTT. This codes for CASNPPFTDTQYF.

This clone was found a few times. The chain joins TRBV4-2 to TRBJ2-1, with D unresolved. Germline CDR1 and CDR2: LGHNA and YNFKEQ. This CDR3 is 14 amino acids long. V gave up 4 bases and J gave up 5 bases, with 12 bases separating them. Written as DNA, the CDR3 is TGTGCCAGCAGCCGGGCGGCTAATGACAATGAGCAGTTCTTC. Protein product: CASSRAANDNEQFF.

The chain joins TRBV11-2 to TRBJ2-7; a possible D gene is TRBD1 (5 bases). The CDR3 totals 14 residues. Germline lookup yields CDR1 SGHAT and CDR2 FQNNGV. Trimming removed 6 bases from V and 7 bases from J, with 19 bases in between. The CDR3 loop is CASRGAWVGWEQYF. CDR3 in DNA: TGTGCCAGCAGAGGGGCCTGGGTGGGTTGGGAGCAGTACTTC.

This chain links TRBV5-1 with TRBJ2-1; D tentatively fits TRBD1 or TRBD2 (5 bases each). V was pared by 0 bases and J by 5 bases, with 12 bases between. The CDR3 is made up of 15 amino acids. Germline CDR1 SGHRS, CDR2 YFSETQ. CDR3 region: CASSLGGYRDNEQFF. CDR3 coding DNA: TGCGCCAGCAGCTTGGGGGGGTATCGGGACAATGAGCAGTTCTTC.

The rearrangement links TRBV10-3 to TRBJ2-2; D not certain. V was pared by 1 base and J by 3 bases, with 6 bases between. The CDR3 consists of 14 residues. CDR1 and CDR2 (germline): ENHRY, SYGVKD. CDR3 region: CAISEWVYTGELFF. The CDR3 nucleotides are TGTGCCATCAGTGAGTGGGTGTACACCGGGGAGCTGTTTTTT.

This chain uses TRBV7-6 with TRBJ2-7; perhaps TRBD1 as D (5 bases). Trimming shortened V by 3 bases and J by 0 bases, and 9 bases separated the two germline ends. Germline V CDR1 and CDR2: SGHVS, FNYEAQ. CDR3 length: 14 amino acids. The CDR3 DNA reads as TGTGCCAGCAGCTTCGGACAAAACTCCTACGAGCAGTACTTC. Encoded protein: CASSFGQNSYEQYF.

This clone was counted a few times. V usage is TRBV19 and J usage is TRBJ1-1; D ambiguous. This CDR3 is 15 amino acids long. The germline V gene encodes CDR1 LNHDA and CDR2 SQIVND (reference sequence). The V gene lost 3 bases and the J gene lost 5 bases, with 16 bases spanning the gap. This CDR3 reads CASSIPGGAGTEAFF. For the CDR3, the DNA is TGTGCCAGTAGTATCCCAGGCGGCGCGGGGACTGAAGCTTTCTTT.